The present entry profiles one T cell receptor (beta chain) with its context. The antigen remains undetermined. The sample belongs to a study of cytomegalovirus exposure and HLA in healthy donors. Overall study findings and caveats: The authors confirmed in vitro that a few CMV-associated chains were specific for CMV antigens. Researchers reported from a later analysis that most CMV-associated TCR beta chains appeared HLA-restricted. Earlier analysis found most TCR beta V segments productive about 87% or about 30% of the time.

CDR3 length equals 17 residues. Unmatched junction bases numbered 8, after V lost 0 bases and J lost 4 bases. Germline V gene data show CDR1 as KGHSH and CDR2 as LQKENI. The PCR used 60 Vbeta and 13 Jbeta primers. Sequencing used immunoSEQ multiplex PCR; TCRdb keeps in-frame clones, though not all of them. The repertoire holds tens of thousands of clones, with roughly 80% as singletons. The TCR comes from a woman aged 35 to 49 in good health and CMV-seropositive. Sequencing input: PBMCs. This chain joins TRBV18 and TRBJ2-1, with 8 bases lining up with TRBD2. In nucleotides, the CDR3 is TGTGCCAGCTCACCACCGGGCCTCGGGGGGGGGTACAATGAGCAGTTCTTC. It is translated as CASSPPGLGGGYNEQFF. The full variable domain, in which reference TRBV18 and TRBJ2-1 provide the parts outside the CDR3, is NAGVMQNPRHLVRRRGQEARLRCSPMKGHSHVYWYRQLPEEGLKFMVYLQKENIIDESGMPKERFSAEFPKEGPSILRIQQVVRGDSAAYFCASSPPGLGGGYNEQFFGPGTRLTVL.